The T cell receptor (beta chain) under discussion was sequenced for a study of blood T cell repertoires in COVID-19. Turning to the study itself: COVID-19 samples collected from the United States, Italy and Spain covered acute and convalescent phases.

Measured with immunoSEQ multiplex PCR; TCRdb has only the in-frame clones, and not every one. The table has fewer than 200,000 clones, less than 85% seen once; the top ten hold 7%. The CDR3 extends over 15 amino acids. Germline V CDR1 and CDR2: LNHDA, SQIVND (reference sequence). The V and J ends lost 6 bases and 3 bases, in that order; junction bases with no gene match: 9. Sample: peripheral blood. The receptor comes from a woman aged 40 to 55 with COVID-19, enrolled during active disease. The chain is built from TRBV19 and TRBJ2-7; TRBD1 agrees at 9 bases. The DNA of the CDR3 is TGTGCCAGTAGCCTGAGAGAGGGACAGGGCTACGAGCAGTACTTC. Its translation is CASSLREGQGYEQYF.